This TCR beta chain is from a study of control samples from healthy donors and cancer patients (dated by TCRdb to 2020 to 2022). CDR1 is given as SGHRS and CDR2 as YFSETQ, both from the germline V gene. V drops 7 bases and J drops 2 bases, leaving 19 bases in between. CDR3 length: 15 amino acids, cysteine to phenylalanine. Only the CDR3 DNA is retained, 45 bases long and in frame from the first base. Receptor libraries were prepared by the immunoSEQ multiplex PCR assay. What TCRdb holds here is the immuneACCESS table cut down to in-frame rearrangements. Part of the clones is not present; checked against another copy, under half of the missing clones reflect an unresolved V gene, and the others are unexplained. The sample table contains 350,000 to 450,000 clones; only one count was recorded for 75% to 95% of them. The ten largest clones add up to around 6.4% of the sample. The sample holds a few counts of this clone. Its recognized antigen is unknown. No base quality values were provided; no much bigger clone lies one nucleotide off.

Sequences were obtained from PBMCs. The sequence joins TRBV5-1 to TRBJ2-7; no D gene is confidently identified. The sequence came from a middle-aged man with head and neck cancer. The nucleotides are TGCGCCAGCGCTCTGACGGTGGGATCCACCTACGAGCAGTACTTC. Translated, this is CASALTVGSTYEQYF.